Below are 14 T cell receptor beta chains sequenced from a single sample in a study of T cell clones after liver transplantation. Profiling relied on immunoSEQ multiplex PCR, and the TCRdb table lists in-frame clones only, not all of them. The sample carries about 120,000 clones, about nine tenths recorded once. The specimen comprised CD4+ T cells from blood, sampled 12 months after liver transplant. The receptors were gathered from a human patient who received a liver transplant. Some of the T cells may derive from the graft donor.

The rearrangement links TRBV7-8 to TRBJ2-7; D is unresolved. CDR1 is SGHVS, CDR2 FQNEAQ, per germline. The CDR3 covers 14 residues. The V end was cut by 5 bases, the J end by 8 bases, with 19 bases between. In nucleotides, the CDR3 is TGTGCCAGCAGCAACCGGGCCGCGAGAAGCCAGCAGTACTTC. Translated: CASSNRAARSQQYF.

The chain couples TRBV7-8 to TRBJ2-7; maybe TRBD2 (7 bases). CDR1 SGHVS and CDR2 FQNEAQ come from the germline V gene. The CDR3 sequence is 14 residues long. V lost 0 bases and J lost 2, with 8 bases in between. The CDR3 is CASSLAGGPYEQYF. CDR3 DNA: TGTGCCAGCAGCTTAGCGGGGGGGCCCTACGAGCAGTACTTC.

This sequence joins TRBV6-1 and TRBJ1-5, with TRBD1 as a possible D gene (5 bases). The germline V gene encodes CDR1 MNHNS and CDR2 SASEGT. This CDR3 has 15 amino acids. Trimming removed 3 bases at V and 6 bases at J, with 15 bases between. CDR3 coding DNA: TGTGCCAGCAGTGACAGGCAGGGCGGAATTCAGCCCCAGCATTTT. It translates to CASSDRQGGIQPQHF.

This chain connects TRBV5-1 to TRBJ2-3; 8 bases map to TRBD2. Germline V gene lookup returns CDR1 SGHRS and CDR2 YFSETQ. Trimming removed 4 bases from V and 4 bases from J; junction bases left unmatched: 5. The CDR3 loop spans 14 amino acids. CDR3 loop: CASSPTSDADTQYF. CDR3 DNA: TGCGCCAGCAGCCCGACTAGCGATGCAGATACGCAGTATTTT. Based on the CDR3 plus reference TRBV5-1 and TRBJ2-3, the full variable domain is KAGVTQTPRYLIKTRGQQVTLSCSPISGHRSVSWYQQTPGQGLQFLFEYFSETQRNKGNFPGRFSGRQFSNSRSEMNVSTLELGDSALYLCASSPTSDADTQYFGPGTRLTVL.

This chain links TRBV29-1 with TRBJ2-1; the D gene is possibly TRBD1 (6 bases). This CDR3 comprises 15 residues. V was cut by 4 bases and J by 0 bases, with 13 bases left in between. From germline, CDR1 is SQVTM and CDR2 ANQGSEA. As DNA, the CDR3 is TGCAGCGTTGTTAAGGACAGCAACTCCTACAATGAGCAGTTCTTC. It encodes CSVVKDSNSYNEQFF.

The rearrangement joins TRBV18 to TRBJ1-1, with D perhaps TRBD1 (6 bases). Germline V gene sequence: CDR1 KGHSH, CDR2 LQKENI. Trimming shortened V by 1 base and J by 3 bases, and 12 bases separated the two germline ends. This CDR3 is 15 amino acids long. CDR3 sequence: CASSPQTGSYTEAFF. CDR3 DNA sequence: TGTGCCAGCTCACCACAGACAGGATCTTACACTGAAGCTTTCTTT.

The chain has TRBV2 and TRBJ1-2; possibly TRBD1 for D (6 bases). This CDR3 contains 16 residues. With 10 bases removed from V and 1 base from J, the gap between germline ends came to 22 bases. Germline loops: CDR1 SNHLY, CDR2 FYNNEI. The CDR3 sequence is CATPGFDRSFNYGYTF. The CDR3 bases are TGTGCCACCCCAGGGTTCGACAGGAGCTTTAACTATGGCTACACCTTC.

The chain combines TRBV28 with TRBJ2-7; either TRBD1 or TRBD2 may supply D (7 bases each). This CDR3 comprises 14 residues. V shed 7 bases and J shed 1 base, with 14 bases lying between them. Germline CDR1 is MDHEN and CDR2 is SYDVKM. The CDR3 here is CASTGGAPSYEQYF. CDR3 DNA: TGTGCCAGCACAGGGGGGGCCCCTTCCTACGAGCAGTACTTC.

J is TRBJ1-1 and V is TRBV2, with D possibly matching TRBD1 (6 bases). Germline V CDR1 and CDR2: SNHLY, FYNNEI. This CDR3 contains 14 residues. V was shortened by 7 bases and J by 3 bases, with 15 bases between the two germline ends. The CDR3 protein is CASTSQGRHTEAFF. The CDR3 region has the DNA TGTGCCAGCACCTCACAGGGTCGACACACTGAAGCTTTCTTT.

V usage is TRBV7-9 and J usage is TRBJ1-4; D may be TRBD1 (6 bases). This CDR3 comprises 14 residues. V lost 0 bases, J lost 5 bases, and 7 bases lay in between. Germline lookup yields CDR1 SEHNR and CDR2 FQNEAQ (reference sequence). The CDR3 DNA follows: TGTGCCAGCAGCTTAGCAGGGGGGAATGAAAAACTGTTTTTT. As protein: CASSLAGGNEKLFF.

The chain uses TRBV10-1 and TRBJ2-2; 10 nucleotides agree with TRBD1. V shed 6 bases and J 4 bases; nucleotides not matched to a gene: 8. The length of the CDR3 is 16 residues. Germline assignment: CDR1 WNHNN and CDR2 SYGVQD (reference sequence). The CDR3 DNA reads as TGCGCCAGCAGGAGGCGTGACAGGGGGCGCACCGGGGAGCTGTTTTTT. Its translation: CASRRRDRGRTGELFF.

This clone was detected only once. The chain is built from TRBV10-3 and TRBJ2-1; perhaps D is TRBD1 or TRBD2 (7 bases each). The CDR3 sequence is 18 residues long. The germline gives CDR1 ENHRY, CDR2 SYGVKD. V dropped 2 bases and J dropped 8 bases, with 25 bases sitting between them. The CDR3 spells CAISEPLAPRGEGDEQFF. CDR3 coding DNA: TGTGCCATCAGTGAGCCCCTGGCCCCCAGGGGGGAGGGGGATGAGCAGTTCTTC.

The chain carries TRBV4-3 and TRBJ1-2; the D gene is possibly TRBD1 (6 bases). V lost 3 bases, J lost 4 bases, and 12 bases lay in between. Germline CDR1 reads LGHNA; CDR2 reads YSLEER. This CDR3 spans 14 amino acids. In DNA form, the CDR3 reads TGCGCCAGCAGCCATGGTCAGGGGACCTATGGCTACACCTTC. It specifies CASSHGQGTYGYTF.

The V call is TRBV6-1, the J call TRBJ2-3, with 7 bases identical to TRBD1. The CDR3 extends over 15 amino acids. Per germline, CDR1 MNHNS and CDR2 SASEGT. V lost 0 bases to trimming and J lost 4 bases; unmatched junction nucleotides: 4. CDR3: CASSEAGQSPDTQYF. The CDR3 DNA reads TGTGCCAGCAGTGAAGCGGGACAGAGCCCAGATACGCAGTATTTT.